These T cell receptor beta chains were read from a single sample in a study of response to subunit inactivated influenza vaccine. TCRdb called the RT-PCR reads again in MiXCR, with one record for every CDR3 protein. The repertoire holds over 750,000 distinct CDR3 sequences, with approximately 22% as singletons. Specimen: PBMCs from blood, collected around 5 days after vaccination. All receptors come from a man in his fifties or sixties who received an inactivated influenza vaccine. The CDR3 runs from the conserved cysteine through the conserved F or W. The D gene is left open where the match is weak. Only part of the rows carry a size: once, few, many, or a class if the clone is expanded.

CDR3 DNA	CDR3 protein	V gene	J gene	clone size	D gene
TGCAGCTCCGGAGGCCGAAATGAGCAGTTCTTC	CSSGGRNEQFF	TRBV29-1	TRBJ2-1	few	-
TGTGCCAGCAGTTTCTCGGGTACAGAGACCCAGTACTTC	CASSFSGTETQYF	TRBV12-3/TRBV12-4	TRBJ2-5	-	-
TGTGCCAGTAAGAAAATCGAAAAACTGTTTTTT	CASKKIEKLFF	TRBV2	TRBJ1-4	-	-
TGCGCCAGCAGCCACAAAGGATGGTATGAAAAACTGTTTTTT	CASSHKGWYEKLFF	TRBV4-1	TRBJ1-4	few	-
TGTGCCAGCAGTGAAATAGACAGAGCCCAAGAGACCCAGTACTTC	CASSEIDRAQETQYF	TRBV27	TRBJ2-5	-	-
TGCAGTGCTCGAGATTTTTTCCCAAAAGAGACCCAGTACTTC	CSARDFFPKETQYF	TRBV20-1	TRBJ2-5	many	-
TGCGCCAGCAGCCAAGTTTTTTTACAGGACAATGAGCAGTTCTTC	CASSQVFLQDNEQFF	TRBV4-1	TRBJ2-1	-	-
TGCAGTGCTAGGACCAGGTTCACTGAAGCTTTCTTT	CSARTRFTEAFF	TRBV20-1	TRBJ1-1	-	-
TGCAGTGCTAGAGGGACTAGCGGGAGGACCTACGAGCAGTACTTC	CSARGTSGRTYEQYF	TRBV20-1	TRBJ2-7	few	TRBD2
TGTGCCAGCAGTTCGGGACAGGGGGACACAGATACGCAGTATTTT	CASSSGQGDTDTQYF	TRBV28	TRBJ2-3	-	TRBD1
TGTGCCAGCAGCGAAGTAGGAAACACCATATATTTT	CASSEVGNTIYF	TRBV7-9	TRBJ1-3	few	-
TGTGCCAGCAGCCTGACATCTGGAAACACCATATATTTT	CASSLTSGNTIYF	TRBV11-2	TRBJ1-3	many	-
TGTGCCAGCAGCCCCCGGACAGGGTACACCGGGGAGCTGTTTTTT	CASSPRTGYTGELFF	TRBV5-5	TRBJ2-2	-	TRBD1
TGTGCCAGCAGTTTGTCGGCGGGAAACACCATATATTTT	CASSLSAGNTIYF	TRBV27	TRBJ1-3	-	-
TGTGCCAGCACCGGACGCTCGAACACTGAAGCTTTCTTT	CASTGRSNTEAFF	TRBV7-9	TRBJ1-1	few	-
TGTGCCAGCAGCGCCGCGGGACAGTTGAACACTGAAGCTTTCTTT	CASSAAGQLNTEAFF	TRBV9	TRBJ1-1	few	TRBD1
TGTGCCACCAGCAGAGCCCCCCTTTCCTGGGAGGCGAGCCTCGGGGAGCTGTTTTTT	CATSRAPLSWEASLGELFF	TRBV15	TRBJ2-2	-	-
TGTGCCAGCAGCTTACGCATGGGGACAGGGTTCGATGAGCAGTTCTTC	CASSLRMGTGFDEQFF	TRBV11-2	TRBJ2-1	few	TRBD1
TGTGCCAGCAGTGACCGGGACAGGGAAGTCGGGGAGCTGTTTTTT	CASSDRDREVGELFF	TRBV28	TRBJ2-2	few	TRBD1
TGTGCCAGCAGCCCGTCGGGGCGGGAGGCCCTCCCCTCTCTCTACGAGCAGTACTTC	CASSPSGREALPSLYEQYF	TRBV7-6	TRBJ2-7	-	TRBD2